This TCR beta chain was identified during a study of T cell repertoires in aging, cancer and after chemotherapy. Peripheral blood genomic DNA, not sorted cells or RNA, was the template. From germline, CDR1 is WNHNN and CDR2 SYGVQD (reference sequence). There are 14 residues in the CDR3. Trimming removed 8 bases from V and 6 bases from J; junction bases left unmatched: 7. This clonotype was seen more than once but under ten times. Multiplex touch-down PCR with TRB-A/B primers amplified rearranged V-D-J TRB sequences. From the multiplex PCR reads, TCRdb called clonotypes with MiXCR, one entry per CDR3 protein. The sample lists about 2,200 distinct CDR3 sequences, approximately 25% occurring once.

The sample consisted of blood. The TCR originated in a human donor with a solid tumor. This chain links TRBV10-1 with TRBJ2-1, with 10 bases matching TRBD2. The CDR3, as DNA: TGCGCCAGCGCCGCTAGCGGGGGCACCAATGAGCAGTTCTTC. Encoded protein: CASAASGGTNEQFF.